The present T cell receptor (beta chain) was sequenced within a study of graft-versus-host responses after intestinal transplantation. Across the study: Multivisceral, liver-intestinal, or isolated intestinal grafts went to recipients.

V was cut by 5 bases and J by 6 bases, with 8 bases left in between. The germline gives CDR1 MNHEY, CDR2 SMNVEV (reference sequence). CDR3 length: 13 amino acids. Overall study findings and caveats: High graft-versus-host to host-versus-graft clonal ratios were found in allografts of patients who had graft-donor T cell macrochimerism. An association linked early post-transplant HvG declines with peak circulating GvH clone levels.

In regard to this clone: What it binds is unknown.

This table comes from immunoSEQ multiplex PCR, and its TCRdb copy is limited to in-frame clones, with some not included. Counted here are almost 40,000 clones, more than 90% occurring once; the ten biggest clones make up over 0.2%. This sequence was found in a human donor who was the organ donor for an intestinal transplant. The chain employs TRBV27 and TRBJ1-6; TRBD1 might be the D (6 bases). Sequenced here: unstimulated CD8+ T cells sorted from spleen or lymph node cells, sampled before transplant. The DNA of the CDR3 is TGTGCCAGCAGTCTAGGGGGTAATTCACCCCTCCACTTT. It is translated as CASSLGGNSPLHF.